This entry describes one T cell receptor (beta chain). This CDR3 is 14 amino acids long. CDR1 is SGDLS, CDR2 YYNGEE, per germline. The sample comes from a study of blood T cells in healthy people across ages. A sample-barcoded 5' primer and a J-beta primer mix were used in a second PCR of about 6 to 12 cycles. Each cDNA molecule received a tag from a template-switch adaptor that had 12 random nucleotides. TCRdb analysed the 5' RACE reads with MiXCR anew, one entry per CDR3 protein. Of 1.4 million to 1.5 million distinct CDR3 sequences listed, 42% are singletons. Peripheral blood from each donor was collected in a volume of 9.5 to 10 milliliters.

Sequencing was done on a sample of blood. V gene TRBV9 combines with J gene TRBJ2-5; D might be TRBD2 (6 bases). The last part of the DNA fits TRBJ2-7 better; the J call may be wrong. The source is a woman between 18 and 29 years old in good health. CDR3 nucleotides: TGTGCCAGCAGCGGGGACTGGGGGGAAGGCGAGCAGTACTTC. Translated: CASSGDWGEGEQYF.